Presented here are 5 T cell receptor beta chains from one specimen sequenced in a study of T-cell reconstitution after alpha-beta-depleted transplantation in children. Overall study results and limits: T-cell counts and diversity at one year post-transplant came mainly from newly produced T cells.

The authors prepared the TCRbeta library with unique molecular identifiers. MiXCR, applied by TCRdb to the PCR reads, yields one record per CDR3 protein. The sample carries about 290,000 distinct CDR3 sequences, 7.5% to 9% recorded once. No antigen has been identified for these receptors. This sample comprised peripheral blood, obtained 360 days after TCRalphabeta/CD19-depleted stem cell transplant. The receptors were gathered from a female patient aged 2-9 years who had a stem cell transplant for Fanconi anemia, so the T cells may come from the graft donor.

Many counts were recorded for this clonotype. V usage is TRBV5-6 and J usage is TRBJ2-1; D gene unclear. CDR1 is SGHDT, CDR2 YYEEEE, per germline. V lost 0 bases and J lost 2, with 6 bases in between. The CDR3 runs 14 residues. CDR3 protein: CASSLGRAYNEQFF. The CDR3 DNA reads as TGTGCCAGCAGCTTGGGTAGGGCCTACAATGAGCAGTTCTTC.

Ten or more counts support this clonotype. The chain recombines TRBV18 with TRBJ1-5, with D maybe TRBD1 (6 bases). CDR1 is KGHSH and CDR2 is LQKENI in the germline V gene. The CDR3 sequence is 19 residues long. Trimming cost V 1 base and J 6 bases, with 25 bases left between them. CDR3 region: CASSPLGGTLSSDGQPQHF. CDR3 coding DNA: TGTGCCAGCTCACCACTCGGCGGGACACTTTCATCTGACGGTCAGCCCCAGCATTTT.

At least ten counts were recorded for this clonotype. The chain has TRBV12-3 or TRBV12-4 and TRBJ2-5; 8 bases map to TRBD2. V lost 2 bases and J lost 0; bases outside the gene matches: 8. This CDR3 is 17 amino acids long. The CDR3 DNA reads as TGTGCCAGCAGTTTAACCGGTAGCGGGGCACACCAAGAGACCCAGTACTTC. Translation: CASSLTGSGAHQETQYF.

The table lists this clonotype with many counts. This chain connects TRBV21-1 to TRBJ2-1. TRBV21-1 is a pseudogene. The CDR3 totals 15 residues. DNA for the CDR3: TGTGCCAGCAGCAAAGCCAGCGTTGGAGACAATGAGCAGTTCTTC. The encoded protein is CASSKASVGDNEQFF.

The chain couples TRBV6-5 to TRBJ2-5; 8 bases match TRBD2. The ends lost 3 bases at V and 0 bases at J; junction bases unmatched: 6. Germline CDR1 reads MNHEY; CDR2 reads SVGAGI. CDR3 length: 16 residues. CDR3 in DNA: TGTGCCAGCAGTTATACGGCTAGCGGGTACCAAGAGACCCAGTACTTC. This gives the protein CASSYTASGYQETQYF.